This T cell receptor (beta chain) was recorded in a study of blood T cell repertoires in COVID-19. In the study overall: Samples came from the United States, Italy and Spain, spanning acute and convalescent COVID-19. In each case, the material was cDNA or gDNA derived from T cells, B-cell-depleted T cells, or PBMCs.

Germline V gene lookup returns CDR1 SGHTA and CDR2 FQGNSA. The J segment lost 3 bases and the V segment lost 1 base, leaving 6 bases of the junction unmatched. This CDR3 spans 16 amino acids. Generated by immunoSEQ multiplex PCR, the TCRdb table keeps only in-frame clones and is missing some. The table lists about 160,000 clones, approximately 87% of them singletons. The recovered donors of Cohort 3 showed two negative PCRs, clearance, or symptom resolution. The V gene is TRBV7-2, the J gene TRBJ2-7; TRBD1 matches at 10 bases. Sequences were obtained from PBMCs or T cells enriched from blood (not recorded which). This TCR was recovered from a woman aged 50 to 60 who had recovered from COVID-19. CDR3 coding DNA: TGTGCCAGCAGCTTAGTAGGGACAGGGGTGAACTACGAGCAGTACTTC. It specifies CASSLVGTGVNYEQYF.